The 18 T cell receptor beta chains below all came from one sample that was sequenced in a study of blood T cell repertoires in COVID-19. Method: immunoSEQ multiplex PCR; TCRdb's copy keeps in-frame clones and lacks some. The table records roughly 250,000 clones, approximately 86% of them present only once. Sequenced material: peripheral blood. The origin of the receptors is a woman in her twenties or thirties with acute or convalescent COVID-19.

A single count supports this clone. The chain carries TRBV5-6 and TRBJ2-7; D might be TRBD1 (6 bases). Germline V gives CDR1 SGHDT, CDR2 YYEEEE. CDR3 length equals 15 residues. The V and J ends lost 1 base and 3 bases respectively, with 14 bases between them. The CDR3 nucleotides are TGTGCCAGCAGCTTGTATTCAGGGGCTTACTACGAGCAGTACTTC. Residues: CASSLYSGAYYEQYF.

The chain employs TRBV7-9 and TRBJ2-1; no definite D call. The V and J ends lost 2 bases and 6 bases respectively, with 5 bases between them. The CDR3 consists of 12 residues. Germline V gives CDR1 SEHNR, CDR2 FQNEAQ (reference sequence). This chain's CDR3 is CASSLSFNEQFF. In DNA, the CDR3 is TGTGCCAGCAGCTTATCATTCAATGAGCAGTTCTTC.

This clone has more than one count but fewer than ten. This chain connects TRBV5-1 to TRBJ1-1, with D perhaps matching TRBD1 (5 bases). The V end lost 0 bases, the J end lost 7 bases, and 16 bases lay between the germline ends. CDR3 length: 15 residues. Germline lookup yields CDR1 SGHRS and CDR2 YFSETQ. CDR3 in amino acids: CASSLGGFSTDEAFF. Written as DNA, the CDR3 is TGCGCCAGCAGCTTGGGGGGTTTTTCGACAGATGAAGCTTTCTTT.

The chain is built from TRBV7-3 and TRBJ2-1, with 9 nucleotides matching TRBD2. The junction had 10 bases not matched to a gene; V was cut back by 5 bases and J by 8 bases. The CDR3 has 15 amino acids. Germline loops: CDR1 SGHTA, CDR2 FQGTGA. The CDR3 nucleotides are TGTGCCAGCAGCCTTGCAGCGGGAGGTGGGGATGAGCAGTTCTTC. Its protein product is CASSLAAGGGDEQFF.

The rearrangement uses TRBV11-2 and TRBJ2-1; 13 positions agree with TRBD2. The CDR3 length is 16 residues. With 2 bases clipped from V and 9 bases from J, the junction kept 7 bases outside the gene matches. Germline CDR1 is SGHAT and CDR2 is FQNNGV. The CDR3 DNA is TGTGCCAGCAGCTTACGTACTAGCGGGAGGGCGGGTGAGCAGTTCTTC. This codes for CASSLRTSGRAGEQFF.

This clone was detected once. The V gene is TRBV24-1, the J gene TRBJ2-2; no definite D call. The V gene lost 3 bases and the J gene lost 0 bases, with 7 bases spanning the gap. Germline values: CDR1 KGHDR, CDR2 SFDVKD. The CDR3 covers 15 residues. CDR3 DNA sequence: TGTGCCACCAGTGATGTGCGGCCGAACACCGGGGAGCTGTTTTTT. Its translation: CATSDVRPNTGELFF.

The V and J genes are TRBV4-3 and TRBJ2-5, with D perhaps TRBD2 (6 bases). Per germline, CDR1 LGHNA and CDR2 YSLEER. The V end was cut by 1 base, the J end by 2 bases, with 11 bases between. The CDR3 contains 15 residues. The CDR3 sequence is CASSQGRDSQETQYF. CDR3 coding DNA: TGCGCCAGCAGCCAAGGCCGGGACTCGCAAGAGACCCAGTACTTC.

The chain links TRBV19 to TRBJ1-5, with TRBD1 matching 9 bases. Trimming took 8 bases from V and 7 from J; bases not matched to a gene: 6. The germline V gene has CDR1 LNHDA and CDR2 SQIVND (reference sequence). The CDR3 has 13 amino acids. CDR3 sequence: CASGDRVGQPQHF. CDR3 coding DNA: TGTGCCAGTGGGGACAGGGTCGGACAGCCCCAGCATTTT.

Here the CDR3 reads CASSESLNTGELFF. CDR3 bases: TGTGCCAGCAGTGAATCCCTTAACACCGGGGAGCTGTTTTTT. The genes are TRBV25-1 and TRBJ2-2; D remains unclear. The CDR3 runs to 14 residues. V was pared by 1 base and J by 2 bases, with 5 bases between. Germline V CDR1 and CDR2: MGHDK, SYGVNS.

This clone came up once. V and J are TRBV24-1 and TRBJ1-4; no clear D. The germline gives CDR1 KGHDR, CDR2 SFDVKD. Trimming shortened V by 4 bases and J by 0 bases, and 11 bases separated the two germline ends. The CDR3 contains 16 residues. The CDR3 protein is CATSDTLTPTNEKLFF. As DNA, the CDR3 is TGTGCCACCAGTGACACCTTGACACCAACTAATGAAAAACTGTTTTTT.

The V call is TRBV23-1, the J call TRBJ1-2; 7 bases agree with TRBD1. TRBV23-1 counts as an open reading frame of uncertain function. The ends lost 0 bases at V and 3 bases at J; junction bases unmatched: 7. This CDR3 has 16 amino acids. The CDR3 region is CASSQSVAGGDYGYTF. CDR3 nucleotide sequence: TGCGCCAGCAGTCAATCAGTTGCAGGGGGAGACTATGGCTACACCTTC.

The rearrangement links TRBV24-1 to TRBJ1-1; no reliable D call. This CDR3 has 15 amino acids. The V gene's germline CDR1 is KGHDR and CDR2 SFDVKD. Trimming stripped 2 bases from V and 0 bases from J, with 9 bases between. The CDR3 is CATSDSQAMNTEAFF. The CDR3 nucleotides read TGTGCCACCAGTGATTCCCAGGCTATGAACACTGAAGCTTTCTTT.

The CDR3 is CASSTVTGGNYGYTF. The CDR3 DNA follows: TGTGCCAGTAGTACCGTGACAGGGGGAAACTATGGCTACACCTTC. The chain has TRBV19 and TRBJ1-2, with 9 bases aligning to TRBD1. The junction had 5 bases not matched to a gene; V was cut back by 4 bases and J by 2 bases. The CDR3 totals 15 residues. Germline V gene lookup returns CDR1 LNHDA and CDR2 SQIVND (reference sequence).

The chain combines TRBV9 with TRBJ2-1; possible D gene TRBD2, 5 bases. Trimming removed 0 bases at V and 4 bases at J, with 11 bases between. From germline, CDR1 is SGDLS and CDR2 YYNGEE. The CDR3 has 15 residues. The CDR3 nucleotides read TGTGCCAGCAGCGTAGATGGAGGTACTTACAATGAGCAGTTCTTC. It translates to CASSVDGGTYNEQFF.

This chain links TRBV9 with TRBJ2-7; 10 nucleotides agree with TRBD2. Germline lookup yields CDR1 SGDLS and CDR2 YYNGEE. The CDR3 length is 15 residues. The J segment lost 7 bases and the V segment lost 3 bases, leaving 10 bases of the junction unmatched. The CDR3 protein is CASSGSGRAIGEQYF. CDR3 DNA sequence: TGTGCCAGCAGCGGAAGCGGGAGGGCCATAGGGGAGCAGTACTTC. Variable domain in full (rest from reference TRBV9 and TRBJ2-7): DSGVTQTPKHLITATGQRVTLRCSPRSGDLSVYWYQQSLDQGLQFLIQYYNGEERAKGNILERFSAQQFPDLHSELNLSSLELGDSALYFCASSGSGRAIGEQYFGPGTRLTVT.

The genes are TRBV19 and TRBJ2-7; 7 nucleotides line up with TRBD2. CDR1 and CDR2 (germline): LNHDA, SQIVND (reference sequence). The CDR3 sequence is 14 residues long. The V and J ends lost 8 bases and 5 bases, in that order; junction bases with no gene match: 12. DNA for the CDR3: TGTGCCAGTCGAATTCAGGCGGGAGTTAACGAGCAGTACTTC. This gives the protein CASRIQAGVNEQYF.

This chain joins TRBV9 and TRBJ2-7; a weak D match, TRBD1 (5 bases). CDR3 length: 14 amino acids. The germline V gene encodes CDR1 SGDLS and CDR2 YYNGEE. V was cut by 0 bases and J by 2 bases, with 9 bases left in between. The CDR3 loop reads CASSVGTQAYEQYF. CDR3 DNA sequence: TGTGCCAGCAGCGTAGGTACACAGGCCTACGAGCAGTACTTC.

V and J are TRBV5-4 and TRBJ2-5; D perhaps matches TRBD2 (7 bases). CDR3 length: 14 amino acids. Trimming cost V 0 bases and J 4 bases, with 10 bases left between them. CDR1 is SGHNT and CDR2 is YYREEE in the germline V gene (reference sequence). The CDR3 region is CASSLGGGAETQYF. Written as DNA, the CDR3 is TGTGCCAGCAGCTTGGGGGGGGGCGCAGAGACCCAGTACTTC.